This TCR beta chain was observed in a study of early T cells in non-severe SARS-CoV-2 infection. This clonotype has a handful of counts. Unique molecular identifiers (one per individual cDNA molecule) were attached. MiXCR was run by TCRdb on the 5' RACE reads, yielding one entry per CDR3 protein. Of tens of thousands of distinct CDR3 sequences listed, roughly a tenth are singletons. The specimen was whole blood, collected at baseline. The TCR originated in an adult who was a healthcare worker with PCR-confirmed SARS-CoV-2 infection or an uninfected control (not recorded which).

The CDR3, as DNA: TGTGCCACCAGTGATTTGCGGGGGGGAGATACGCAGTATTTT. Encoded protein: CATSDLRGGDTQYF. This sequence joins TRBV24-1 and TRBJ2-3, with 8 bases identical to TRBD2. The CDR3 covers 14 residues. CDR1 is KGHDR and CDR2 is SFDVKD in the germline V gene. Trimming removed 0 bases from V and 5 bases from J; junction bases left unmatched: 0.